The following is a T cell receptor (beta chain) sequence with its context. Produced via immunoSEQ multiplex PCR; TCRdb's table is partial and in-frame only. This table has nearly 350,000 clones, 87% appearing once. This CDR3 is 16 amino acids long. V gave up 2 bases and J gave up 2 bases, with 15 bases separating them. From germline, CDR1 is MNHEY and CDR2 SVGEGT. The age range of participants was about 18 to 100 years, with residence in about two dozen US areas. Cohorts were based on clinical histories the participants reported. This specimen belongs to a study of blood T cell repertoires in COVID-19. Study-wide context: COVID-19 samples from acute and convalescent phases originated in the United States, Italy and Spain.

Material: PBMCs or T cells enriched from blood (not recorded which). The V gene is TRBV6-2 or TRBV6-3, the J gene TRBJ1-2; D is perhaps TRBD1 (6 bases). The source of this sequence is a woman in her thirties who had recovered from COVID-19. CDR3 in DNA: TGTGCCAGCAGTTACCCCCAACAGGGCCTAAACTATGGCTACACCTTC. This codes for CASSYPQQGLNYGYTF.